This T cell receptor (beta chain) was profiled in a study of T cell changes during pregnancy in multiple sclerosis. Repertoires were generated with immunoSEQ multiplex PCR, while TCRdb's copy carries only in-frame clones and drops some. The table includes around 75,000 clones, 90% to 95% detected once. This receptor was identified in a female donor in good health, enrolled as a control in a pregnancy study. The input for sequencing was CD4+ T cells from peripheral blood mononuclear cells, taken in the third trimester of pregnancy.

The chain's CDR3 is CARESHRPQFVYEQYF. The CDR3 nucleotides read TGCGCCAGAGAGTCACACAGGCCACAATTTGTCTACGAGCAGTACTTC. The chain carries TRBV10-1 and TRBJ2-7; tentatively, D is TRBD1 (5 bases). CDR1 is WNHNN, CDR2 SYGVQD, per germline (reference sequence). The CDR3 is 16 residues long. Trimming shortened V by 9 bases and J by 3 bases, and 24 bases separated the two germline ends.